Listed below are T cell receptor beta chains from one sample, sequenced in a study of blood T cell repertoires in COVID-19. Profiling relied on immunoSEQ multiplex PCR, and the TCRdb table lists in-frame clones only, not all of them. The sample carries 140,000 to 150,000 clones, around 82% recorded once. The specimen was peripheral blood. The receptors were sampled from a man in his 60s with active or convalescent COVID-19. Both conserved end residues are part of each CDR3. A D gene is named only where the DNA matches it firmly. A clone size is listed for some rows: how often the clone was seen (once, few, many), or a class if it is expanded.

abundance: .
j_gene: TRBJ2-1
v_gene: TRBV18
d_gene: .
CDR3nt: TGTGCCAGCTCACCAAGTTCGGGGTCGGGCGGGCGCGCCTACAATGAGCAGTTCTTC
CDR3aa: CASSPSSGSGGRAYNEQFF

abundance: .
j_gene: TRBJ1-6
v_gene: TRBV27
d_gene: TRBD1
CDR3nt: TGTGCCAGCAGTTTATACAGGGGAAATTCACCCCTCCACTTT
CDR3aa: CASSLYRGNSPLHF

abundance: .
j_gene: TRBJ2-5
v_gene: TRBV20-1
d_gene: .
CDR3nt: TGCAGTGCTCCGATACGGGAGACCCAGTACTTC
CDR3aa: CSAPIRETQYF

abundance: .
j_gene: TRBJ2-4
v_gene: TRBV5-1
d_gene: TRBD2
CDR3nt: TGCGCCAGCAGTCTTGGGGGACTAGCGGGAGGGAAGGCCAAAAACATTCAGTACTTC
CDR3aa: CASSLGGLAGGKAKNIQYF

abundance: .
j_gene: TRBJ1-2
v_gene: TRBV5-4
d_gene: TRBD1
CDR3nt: TGTGCCAGCAGCTTGGATGGACAGGGAAGGGTTGGGATCTTC
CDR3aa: CASSLDGQGRVGIF

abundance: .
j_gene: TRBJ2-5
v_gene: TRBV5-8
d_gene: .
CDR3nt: TGTGCCAGCAGCTTGGGAGTAGGGGACATCCAAGAGACCCAGTACTTC
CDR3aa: CASSLGVGDIQETQYF

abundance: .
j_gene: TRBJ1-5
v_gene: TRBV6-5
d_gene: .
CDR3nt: TGTGCCAGCAGCCCGACGGACAGCCGCAATCAGCCCCAGCATTTT
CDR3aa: CASSPTDSRNQPQHF

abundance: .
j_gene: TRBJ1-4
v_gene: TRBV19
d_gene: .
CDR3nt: TGTGCCAGTAGTAGCCGTTTGGCTGCAACTAATGAAAAACTGTTTTTT
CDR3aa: CASSSRLAATNEKLFF

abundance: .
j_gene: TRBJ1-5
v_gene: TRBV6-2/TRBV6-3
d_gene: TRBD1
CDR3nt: TGTGCCAGCAGTTTCGACACGGACAGGCCGTATAGCAATCAGCCCCAGCATTTT
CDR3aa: CASSFDTDRPYSNQPQHF

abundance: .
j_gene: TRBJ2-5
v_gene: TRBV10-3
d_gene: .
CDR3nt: TGTGCCATCAGTGAGGACTCCCTGTACGGGAGTGAGACCCAGTACTTC
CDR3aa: CAISEDSLYGSETQYF

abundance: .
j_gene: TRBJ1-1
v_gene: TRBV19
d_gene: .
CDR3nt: TGTGCCAGTAGTATAGAACAGGCCTCGCCAGAGGCTTTCTTT
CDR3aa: CASSIEQASPEAFF

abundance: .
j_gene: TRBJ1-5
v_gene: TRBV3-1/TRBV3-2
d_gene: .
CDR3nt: TGTGCCAGCAGCCAAGAGGGGGGATTCAATCAGCCCCAGCATTTT
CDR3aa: CASSQEGGFNQPQHF

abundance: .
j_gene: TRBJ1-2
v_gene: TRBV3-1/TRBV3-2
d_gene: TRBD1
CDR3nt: TGTGCCAGCAGCGCAGGGGGGCTCAACTATGGCTACACCTTC
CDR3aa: CASSAGGLNYGYTF

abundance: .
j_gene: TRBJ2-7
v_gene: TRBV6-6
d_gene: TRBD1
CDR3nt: TGTGCCAGCAGTGTACAGGGGGGCAGGGGTGGCGAGCAGTACTTC
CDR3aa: CASSVQGGRGGEQYF

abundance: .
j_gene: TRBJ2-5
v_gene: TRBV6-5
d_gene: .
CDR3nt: TGTGCCAGCAGGCGCTCGGGGTACCAAGAGACCCAGTACTTC
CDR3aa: CASRRSGYQETQYF

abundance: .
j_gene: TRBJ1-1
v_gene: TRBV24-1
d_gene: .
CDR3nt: TGTGCCACCAGTGATGTCGGGGGCACTGAAGCTTTCTTT
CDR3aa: CATSDVGGTEAFF

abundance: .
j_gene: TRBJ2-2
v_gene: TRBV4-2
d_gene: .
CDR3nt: TGTGCCAGTGGGTATGACACTCGGAACACCGGGGAGCTGTTTTTT
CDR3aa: CASGYDTRNTGELFF

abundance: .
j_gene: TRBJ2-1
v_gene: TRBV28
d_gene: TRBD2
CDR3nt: TGTGCCGCCACGGGAGCGGGAATCTCCTACAATGAGCAGTTCTTC
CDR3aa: CAATGAGISYNEQFF

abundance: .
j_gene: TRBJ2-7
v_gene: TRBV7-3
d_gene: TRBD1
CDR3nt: TGTGCCAGCAGCTTCCACACTCGGACAGGTTTTTCCTACGAGCAGTACTTC
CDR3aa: CASSFHTRTGFSYEQYF

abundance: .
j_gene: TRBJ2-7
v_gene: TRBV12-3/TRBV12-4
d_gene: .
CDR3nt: TGTGCCAGCGCGACCTACGAGCAGTACTTC
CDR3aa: CASATYEQYF

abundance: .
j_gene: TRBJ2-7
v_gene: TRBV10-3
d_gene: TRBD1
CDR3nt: TGTGCCATCAGGCCTGGGACAGGGGGCATCTACGAGCAGTACTTC
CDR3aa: CAIRPGTGGIYEQYF

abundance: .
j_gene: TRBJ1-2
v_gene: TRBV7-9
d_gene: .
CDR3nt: TGTGCCAGCAGCCACGGGAGCAGGTGGAACTATGGCTACACCTTC
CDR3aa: CASSHGSRWNYGYTF

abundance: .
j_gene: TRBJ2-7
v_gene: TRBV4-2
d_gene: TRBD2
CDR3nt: TGTGCCAGCAGCCAAGTCGGGACTAGCCCCGACGAGCAGTACTTC
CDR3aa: CASSQVGTSPDEQYF

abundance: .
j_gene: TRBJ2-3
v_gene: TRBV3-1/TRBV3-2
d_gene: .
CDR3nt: TGTGCCAGCAGCCAAGAGAGGCTCGGACAGTATTTT
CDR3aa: CASSQERLGQYF

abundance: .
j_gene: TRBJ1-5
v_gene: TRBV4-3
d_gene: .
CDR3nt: TGCGCCAGCAGCCAACTCCATGGCGGGGTTGGGAATCAGCCCCAGCATTTT
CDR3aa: CASSQLHGGVGNQPQHF

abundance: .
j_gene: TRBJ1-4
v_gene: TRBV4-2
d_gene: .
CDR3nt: TGTGCCAGCAGCCCATACAGGGCCACTAATGAAAAACTGTTTTTT
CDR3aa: CASSPYRATNEKLFF

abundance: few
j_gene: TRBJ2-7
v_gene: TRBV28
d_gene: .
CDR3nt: TGTGCCAGCAGTCTACCGCCCTCCTACGAGCAGTACTTC
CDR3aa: CASSLPPSYEQYF

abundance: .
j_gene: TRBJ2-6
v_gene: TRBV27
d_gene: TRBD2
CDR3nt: TGTGCCAGCAGTTTAGAAGGTCGGCTAGCGGGAGTTTCCGGGGCCAACGTCCTGACTTTC
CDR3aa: CASSLEGRLAGVSGANVLTF

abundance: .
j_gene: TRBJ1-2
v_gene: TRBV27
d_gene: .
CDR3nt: TGTGCCAGCAGTTTATCGACTGGGTCGGGACTCTCTAGGGGCTACACCTTC
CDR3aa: CASSLSTGSGLSRGYTF

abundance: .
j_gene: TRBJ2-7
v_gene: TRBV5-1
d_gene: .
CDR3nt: TGCGCCAGCAGCTTGTCGGGGGAGGCCTACGAGCAGTACTTC
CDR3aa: CASSLSGEAYEQYF

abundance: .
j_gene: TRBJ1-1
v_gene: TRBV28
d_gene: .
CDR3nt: TGTGCCAGCAGTCCCCCGGGGACTGAAGCTTTCTTT
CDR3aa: CASSPPGTEAFF

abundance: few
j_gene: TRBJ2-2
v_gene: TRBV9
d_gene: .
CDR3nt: TGTGCCAGCAGCCCTCAGTTCACCGGGGAGCTGTTTTTT
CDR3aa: CASSPQFTGELFF

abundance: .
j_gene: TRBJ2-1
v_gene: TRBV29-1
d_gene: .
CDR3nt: TGCAGCGCAACCACTGGGCATCGATACAATGAGCAGTTCTTC
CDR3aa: CSATTGHRYNEQFF

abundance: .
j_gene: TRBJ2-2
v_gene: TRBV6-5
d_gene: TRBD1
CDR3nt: TGTGCCAGCAGACGACAGGGGTCGATAACCGGGGAGCTGTTTTTT
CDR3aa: CASRRQGSITGELFF

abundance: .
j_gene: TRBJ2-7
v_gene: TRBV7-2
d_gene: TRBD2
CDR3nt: TGTGCCAGCAGCTCACCTGCTAGCGGGAGATTCGAGCAGTACTTC
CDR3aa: CASSSPASGRFEQYF

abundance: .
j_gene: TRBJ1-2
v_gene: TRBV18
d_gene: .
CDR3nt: TGTGCCAGCTCACCACAGGGGGTAGATGTCTCCTACACCTTC
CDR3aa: CASSPQGVDVSYTF

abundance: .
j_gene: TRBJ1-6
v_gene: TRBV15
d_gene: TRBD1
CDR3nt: TGTGCCACCAGCAGAGAAATACAGGGGAGGCGTAATTCACCCCTCCACTTT
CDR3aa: CATSREIQGRRNSPLHF

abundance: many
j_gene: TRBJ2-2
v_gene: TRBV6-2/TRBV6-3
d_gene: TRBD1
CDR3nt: TGTGCCAGCAGTATTTTTCCGGGACAGGGTTACGCCGGGGAGCTGTTTTTT
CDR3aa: CASSIFPGQGYAGELFF

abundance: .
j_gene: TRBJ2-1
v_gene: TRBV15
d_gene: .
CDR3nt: TGTGCCACCAGCAGAGATCTGAGTGAGCAGTTCTTC
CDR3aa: CATSRDLSEQFF

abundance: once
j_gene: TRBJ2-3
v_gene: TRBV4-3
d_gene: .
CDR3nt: TGCGCCAGCAAAGGGGGCACAGATACGCAGTATTTT
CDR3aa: CASKGGTDTQYF

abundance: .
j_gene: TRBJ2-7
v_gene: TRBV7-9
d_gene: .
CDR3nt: TGTGCCAGCAGCCCGTCGCGGGGACGCACCTACGAGCAGTACTTC
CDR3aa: CASSPSRGRTYEQYF

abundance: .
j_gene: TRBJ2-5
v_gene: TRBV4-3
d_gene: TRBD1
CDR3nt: TGCGCCAGCAGCTCTGGACAGGGGGCAGGAGAGACCCAGTACTTC
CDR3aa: CASSSGQGAGETQYF

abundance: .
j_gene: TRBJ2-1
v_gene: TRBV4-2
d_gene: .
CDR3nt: TGTGCCAGCAGCCAAGTAGGGGGTTACAATGAGCAGTTCTTC
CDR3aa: CASSQVGGYNEQFF

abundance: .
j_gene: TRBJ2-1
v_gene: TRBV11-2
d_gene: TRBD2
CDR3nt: TGTGCCAGCAGCTCCCAAGGCGCGGGAGGGCCCGAACCCTTCGATGAGCAGTTCTTC
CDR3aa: CASSSQGAGGPEPFDEQFF

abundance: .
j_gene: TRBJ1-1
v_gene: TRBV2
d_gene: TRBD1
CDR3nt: TGTGCCAGCAGTACCCAGGGGGTGCGCACTGAAGCTTTCTTT
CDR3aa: CASSTQGVRTEAFF

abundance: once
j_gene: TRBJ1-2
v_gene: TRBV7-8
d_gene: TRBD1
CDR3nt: TGTGCCAGCAGCCCACGACAGGGAGGCTACACCTTC
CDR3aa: CASSPRQGGYTF

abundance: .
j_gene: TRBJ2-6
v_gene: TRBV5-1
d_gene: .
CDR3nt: TGCGCCAGCAGCTTGACAAGCTCTGGGGCCAACGTCCTGACTTTC
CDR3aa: CASSLTSSGANVLTF

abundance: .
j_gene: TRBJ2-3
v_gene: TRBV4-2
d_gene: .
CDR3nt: TGTGCCAGCAGCCAAGATTTGATGGGCAGGGCGCAGTATTTT
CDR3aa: CASSQDLMGRAQYF

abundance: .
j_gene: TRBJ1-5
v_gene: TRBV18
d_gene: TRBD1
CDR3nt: TGTGCCAGCTCACAGACAGGGCCCAATCAGCCCCAGCATTTT
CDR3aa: CASSQTGPNQPQHF

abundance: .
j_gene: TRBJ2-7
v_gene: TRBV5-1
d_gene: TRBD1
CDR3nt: TGCGCCAGCAGACGGCCGACAGGGGCCTACGAGCAGTACTTC
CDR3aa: CASRRPTGAYEQYF

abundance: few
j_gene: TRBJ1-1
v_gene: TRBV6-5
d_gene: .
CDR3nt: TGTGCCAGCAGGTCGACAGGACTGAACACTGAAGCTTTCTTT
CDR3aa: CASRSTGLNTEAFF

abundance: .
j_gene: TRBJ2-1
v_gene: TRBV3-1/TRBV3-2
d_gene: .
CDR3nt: TGTGCCAGCAGCCCATACACAGGGGGGGGGAATGAGCAGTTCTTC
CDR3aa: CASSPYTGGGNEQFF

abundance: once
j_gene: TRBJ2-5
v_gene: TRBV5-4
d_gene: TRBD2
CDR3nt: TGTGCCAGCAGCTTGGGAGCGGGAGACGAAGAGACCCAGTACTTC
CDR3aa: CASSLGAGDEETQYF

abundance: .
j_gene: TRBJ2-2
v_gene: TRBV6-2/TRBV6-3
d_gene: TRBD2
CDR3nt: TGTGCCAGCAGTTACCGGAGCGGGAGGGCAGGCGCCGGGGAGCTGTTTTTT
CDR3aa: CASSYRSGRAGAGELFF

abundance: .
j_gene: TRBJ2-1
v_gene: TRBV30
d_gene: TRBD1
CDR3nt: TGTGCCTGGAGTCACACGACAGGGTCGAGTGAGCAGTTCTTC
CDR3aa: CAWSHTTGSSEQFF

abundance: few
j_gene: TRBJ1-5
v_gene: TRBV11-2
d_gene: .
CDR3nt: TGTGCCAGCGCCGGGAGTACGGATCAGCCCCAGCATTTT
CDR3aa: CASAGSTDQPQHF

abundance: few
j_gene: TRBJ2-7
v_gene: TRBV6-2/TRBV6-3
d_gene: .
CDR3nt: TGTGCCAGCAGTTACCTCTCGGGTGGCGGCGCCTCCTACGAGCAGTACTTC
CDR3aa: CASSYLSGGGASYEQYF

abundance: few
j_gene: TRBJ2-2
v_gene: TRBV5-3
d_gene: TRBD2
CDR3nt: TGTGCCAGAAGCTTGGTAGCGGGACTTCCTATCGCGAACACCGGGGAGCTGTTTTTT
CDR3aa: CARSLVAGLPIANTGELFF